The 6 T cell receptor beta chains below were found in one sample sequenced in a study of T cells in Graves' hyperthyroidism and ophthalmopathy. Authors of the study amplified TCR beta CDR3 regions from RNA transcripts. First-round RT-PCR targeting the TCR CDR3 was performed with the HTBI primer set. TCRdb re-analysed the multiplex PCR reads in MiXCR, keeping a single row per CDR3 protein. Of a few hundred thousand distinct CDR3 sequences detected, about 18% appear once; the ten largest clones hold 40%. Sequencing was done on a sample of blood. These receptors were obtained from a man aged 18 to 35 with Graves' ophthalmopathy.

A few counts support this clonotype. This sequence joins TRBV9 and TRBJ2-7; 10 positions agree with TRBD1. The CDR3 is 13 amino acids. With V trimmed by 4 bases and J by 5 bases, 3 bases remained unmatched. CDR1 is SGDLS, CDR2 YYNGEE, per germline. The CDR3 sequence: CASSRQGAHEQYF. CDR3 in DNA: TGTGCCAGCAGCCGACAGGGGGCCCACGAGCAGTACTTC.

The sample holds many counts of this clonotype. V is TRBV3-1 and J is TRBJ1-4; 8 nucleotides line up with TRBD1. Germline values: CDR1 LGHDT, CDR2 YNNKEL (reference sequence). The CDR3 totals 15 residues. Losses at the gene ends were 6 bases for V and 3 bases for J; bases not matched to a gene: 6. In DNA form, the CDR3 reads TGTGCCAGCAGGCCCACAGGGGGTGCTAATGAAAAACTGTTTTTT. Amino acid sequence: CASRPTGGANEKLFF.

This clonotype showed up many times. J is TRBJ2-7 and V is TRBV28; TRBD1 aligns across 7 bases. Germline V gives CDR1 MDHEN, CDR2 SYDVKM. V dropped 4 bases and J dropped 2; count of bases not matched to a gene: 2. This CDR3 contains 13 residues. For the CDR3, the DNA is TGTGCCAGCAGTTACAGGGGACCCTACGAGCAGTACTTC. Encoded protein: CASSYRGPYEQYF.

Ten or more counts support this clonotype. The chain couples TRBV11-2 to TRBJ1-5, with a weak D call TRBD1 (6 bases). CDR1 is SGHAT, CDR2 FQNNGV, per germline. CDR3 length: 14 amino acids. V was shortened by 1 base and J by 5 bases, with 9 bases between the two germline ends. The CDR3 region is CASSLAGDYQPQHF. The CDR3 DNA follows: TGTGCCAGCAGCTTAGCAGGGGACTATCAGCCCCAGCATTTT.

In its sample, this clonotype was seen many times. V gene TRBV6-1 combines with J gene TRBJ1-1; D gene ambiguous. The ends were cut back, 1 base at V and 5 bases at J, with 5 bases in the middle. This CDR3 is built from 12 residues. CDR1 MNHNS and CDR2 SASEGT come from the germline V gene. In DNA form, the CDR3 reads TGTGCCAGCAGTGAAGATGTAACTGAAGCTTTCTTT. It is translated as CASSEDVTEAFF.

This clonotype was counted a few times. The rearrangement uses TRBV20-1 and TRBJ2-1, with TRBD1 matching over 8 bases. The CDR3 loop spans 13 amino acids. From germline, CDR1 is DFQATT and CDR2 SNEGSKA (reference sequence). The CDR3 reads CSTDRDYRNEQFF. The CDR3, as DNA: TGCAGCACGGACAGGGATTACCGCAATGAGCAGTTCTTC.